The TCR beta chain under discussion was sequenced for a study of PD-1 blockade in mismatch repair-deficient tumors. Study information: Patients had eleven to twelve mismatch repair-deficient cancer types, all previously treated and progressing. Study-level results: Tumor-resident clones, often undetectable pretreatment in blood, expanded then contracted after pembrolizumab.

Assay used: immunoSEQ multiplex PCR; TCRdb lists only in-frame clones, some missing. This table has around 100,000 clones, more than 60% appearing once. Mismatch repair deficiency was confirmed in all patients, by PCR or immunohistochemistry. TCRs were sequenced from three patients responding to pembrolizumab. Details on this clone: Its antigen is undetermined.

The origin of this receptor is an adult with mismatch repair-deficient cancer. Sequenced here: peripheral blood, sampled about 60 weeks after starting pembrolizumab.

This chain's CDR3 is CASSLRGYNEQFF. The DNA of the CDR3 is TGTGCCAGCAGCCTCCGGGGATACAATGAGCAGTTCTTC. The genes are TRBV11-3 and TRBJ2-1, with D possibly matching TRBD2 (5 bases). The CDR3 is 13 residues long. V was pared by 5 bases and J by 4 bases, with 9 bases between. CDR1 is SGHNT and CDR2 is YENEEA in the germline V gene.